The TCR beta chain described here comes from a study of blood T cell repertoires in COVID-19. Overall study context: Specimens from acute and convalescent COVID-19 originated in the United States, Italy and Spain. PBMCs, B-cell-depleted T cells, or T cells provided the cDNA or gDNA that made up the material.

The ends were cut back, 8 bases at V and 7 bases at J, with 15 bases in the middle. Germline CDR1 and CDR2: MNHEY and SVGAGI. The CDR3 spans 13 residues. Methods used by the authors: Cell counts per sample came from amplifying reference gene primers. TCRdb's table, derived via immunoSEQ multiplex PCR, lists solely in-frame clones and lacks some. That table furnishes V, J and clone size, whereas the DNA furnished D and trimming. The sample lists tens of thousands of clones, roughly 91% occurring once. Input material: peripheral blood. The source is a man between 65 and 79 years old with active or convalescent COVID-19. The chain carries TRBV6-5 and TRBJ2-4; the D gene is possibly TRBD2 (7 bases). The CDR3 sequence: CASSGGGGNIQYF. The CDR3 DNA reads as TGTGCCAGCTCAGGAGGGGGGGGTAACATTCAGTACTTC.